The text below deals with one TCR beta chain. Its antigen is not identified. Likely a read error: the CDR3 ends without its conserved phenylalanine or tryptophan. Losses at the gene ends were 0 bases for V and 7 bases for J; bases not matched to a gene: 8. Germline-derived CDR1 and CDR2 are SGHRS and YFSETQ. The CDR3 runs 15 residues. Taking about 17-33 mg of unsorted bulk tissue, the authors co-extracted RNA and DNA. This specimen belongs to a study of tumor-infiltrating lymphocytes in primary liver carcinoma. Study overall: With diameters of about 4 to 11 cm, tumors were stage T1-T3 N0M0.

Regarding the study as a whole: Tumors had a top-250-clone fraction that was significantly higher than blood (p = 0.039). Reduced overlap was seen in tumor-adjacent and tumor-blood pairs versus tumor region pairs.

With around 490 ng total RNA as template and a constant-region primer, TCR beta cDNA was made. Amplification in three nested multiplex PCR rounds with slightly modified ARM-PCR gave rise to TCR beta libraries. TRBV1-TRBV30 forward primers and a C-beta reverse primer were used in the first two PCR rounds, which each ran for about 11 cycles. TCRdb fed the multiplex PCR reads into MiXCR, producing one record per CDR3 protein. In the table there are approximately 88,000 distinct CDR3 sequences, about 70% of which are singletons. The rearrangement links TRBV5-1 to TRBJ2-7, with 9 bases aligning to TRBD2. The receptor comes from a man in his forties with primary liver carcinoma and hepatitis B virus infection. Sequencing was carried out using tumor-adjacent normal liver tissue. CDR3 in amino acids: CASSLDPGLAGEQYS. For the CDR3, the DNA is TGCGCCAGCAGCTTGGACCCGGGACTAGCTGGAGAGCAGTACTCC.